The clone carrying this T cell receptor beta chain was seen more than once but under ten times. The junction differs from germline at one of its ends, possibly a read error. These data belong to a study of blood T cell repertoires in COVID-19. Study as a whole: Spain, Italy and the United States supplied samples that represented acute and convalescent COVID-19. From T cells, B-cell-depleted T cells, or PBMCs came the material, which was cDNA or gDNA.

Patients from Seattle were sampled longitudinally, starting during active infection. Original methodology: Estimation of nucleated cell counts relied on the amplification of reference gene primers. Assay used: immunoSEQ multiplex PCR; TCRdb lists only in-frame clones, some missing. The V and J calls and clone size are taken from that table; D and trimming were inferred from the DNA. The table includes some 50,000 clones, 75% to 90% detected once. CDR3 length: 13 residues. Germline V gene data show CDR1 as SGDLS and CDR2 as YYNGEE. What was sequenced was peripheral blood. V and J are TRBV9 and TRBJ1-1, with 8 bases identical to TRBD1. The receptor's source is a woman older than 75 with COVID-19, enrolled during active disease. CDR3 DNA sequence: TGTGCCAGCAGCGAAGACAGGGGAGTAATGTCTCACTTT. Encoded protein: CASSEDRGVMSHF.